This T cell receptor beta chain originates from a study of blood T cell repertoires in COVID-19. Study-level information: The study drew acute and convalescent COVID-19 samples from the United States, Italy and Spain. Sources were T cells, B-cell-depleted T cells, or PBMCs; the material itself was cDNA or gDNA.

Per the study methods: Estimates of nucleated cell counts were drawn from the amplification of reference gene primers. Assay: immunoSEQ multiplex PCR; the TCRdb copy retains only in-frame clones and omits some. That table gives V, J and clone size, and the DNA gave D and trimming. The sample consists of around 95,000 clones, approximately 87% of them appearing once. This clone was picked up one time. With 2 bases clipped from V and 4 bases from J, the junction kept 10 bases outside the gene matches. This CDR3 comprises 17 residues. Germline V gene data show CDR1 as SGHDT and CDR2 as YYEEEE. The sample taken for sequencing was peripheral blood. The genes are TRBV5-6 and TRBJ2-1; 9 nucleotides line up with TRBD2. The source of this sequence is a human donor in a cohort sampled during active COVID-19. The CDR3 DNA reads as TGTGCCAGCAGCTTAAGGAGCAGCGCGGGAGGGTACAATGAGCAGTTCTTC. This gives the protein CASSLRSSAGGYNEQFF.